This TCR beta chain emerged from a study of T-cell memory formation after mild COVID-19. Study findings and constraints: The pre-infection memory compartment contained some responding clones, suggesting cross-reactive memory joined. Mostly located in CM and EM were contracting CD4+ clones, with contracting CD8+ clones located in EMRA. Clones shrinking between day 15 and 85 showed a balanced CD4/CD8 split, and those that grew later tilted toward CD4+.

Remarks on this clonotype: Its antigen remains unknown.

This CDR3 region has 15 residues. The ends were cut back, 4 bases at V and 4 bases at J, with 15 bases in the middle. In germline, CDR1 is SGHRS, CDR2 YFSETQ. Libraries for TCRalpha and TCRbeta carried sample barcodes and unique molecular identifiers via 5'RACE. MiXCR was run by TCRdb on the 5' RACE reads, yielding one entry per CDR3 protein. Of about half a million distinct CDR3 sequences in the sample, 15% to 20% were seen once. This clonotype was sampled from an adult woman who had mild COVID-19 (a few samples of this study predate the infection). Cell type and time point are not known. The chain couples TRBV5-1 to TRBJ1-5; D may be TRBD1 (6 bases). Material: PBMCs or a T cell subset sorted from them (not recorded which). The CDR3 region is CASSPMGGVNQPQHF. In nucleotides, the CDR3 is TGCGCCAGCAGCCCGATGGGGGGCGTAAATCAGCCCCAGCATTTT.